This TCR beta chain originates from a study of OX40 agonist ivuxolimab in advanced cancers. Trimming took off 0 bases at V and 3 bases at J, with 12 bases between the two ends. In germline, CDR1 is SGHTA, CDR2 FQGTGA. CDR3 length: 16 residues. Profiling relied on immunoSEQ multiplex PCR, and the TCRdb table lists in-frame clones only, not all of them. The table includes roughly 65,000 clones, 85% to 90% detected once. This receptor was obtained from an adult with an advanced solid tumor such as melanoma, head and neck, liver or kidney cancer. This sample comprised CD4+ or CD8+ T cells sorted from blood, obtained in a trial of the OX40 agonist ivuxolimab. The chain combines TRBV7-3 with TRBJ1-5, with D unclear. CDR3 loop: CASSLTDGFYNQPQHF. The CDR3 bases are TGTGCCAGCAGCTTAACGGACGGGTTTTACAATCAGCCCCAGCATTTT.